These 32 T cell receptor beta chains came from one sample sequenced in a study of T-cell reconstitution after alpha-beta-depleted transplantation in children (dated by TCRdb to 2016 to 2018). The library was obtained by PCR. Instrument on record: Illumina HiSeq 2500. TCR libraries were prepared with molecular barcoding, using unique molecular identifiers to normalize TCRbeta repertoire quantification. TCRdb trimmed public reads at Q25 via fastp, called clones via MiXCR and kept in-frame beta chains. Identical CDR3 protein sequences are pooled into one entry, listed with their most common genes and DNA. The sample table lists approximately 47,000 distinct CDR3 sequences, roughly half of them with a count of one. Of the sample, 35% to 45% falls within the top ten clones. The meaning of the sample's treatment or condition label: allogeneic hematopoietic cell transplantation with graft depleted of TCRalphabeta T cells and CD19 B cells.

This specimen was peripheral blood, taken before TCRalphabeta/CD19-depleted stem cell transplant. All receptors derive from a boy under two years old with SCID, due to receive a stem cell transplant.

This clonotype was seen a few times. The V gene is TRBV5-1, the J gene TRBJ2-7; D is unresolved. CDR3 length equals 13 residues. The germline gives CDR1 SGHRS, CDR2 YFSETQ. Trimming cost V 4 bases and J 2 bases, with 10 bases left between them. CDR3 in DNA: TGCGCCAGCAGCCCCAATATCCCCTACGAGCAGTACTTC. Translated, it gives CASSPNIPYEQYF.

The CDR3 sequence: CAINLNGNQETQYF. The CDR3 nucleotides read TGTGCCATCAACCTGAACGGAAACCAAGAGACCCAGTACTTC. This rearrangement joins TRBV10-3 to TRBJ2-5; D is undetermined. There are 14 residues in the CDR3. Germline assignment: CDR1 ENHRY and CDR2 SYGVKD. Trimming stripped 7 bases from V and 0 bases from J, with 12 bases between.

The chain carries TRBV12-3 or TRBV12-4 and TRBJ1-1; TRBD1 matches 8 bases. J lost 8 bases, V lost 5 bases, and 7 bases had no gene match. The CDR3 runs to 13 residues. Here the CDR3 DNA reads TGTGCCAGCAGTCCCAGACAGGGGCGCGAAGCTTTCTTT. It yields the protein CASSPRQGREAFF.

A few counts support this clonotype. This chain joins TRBV4-3 and TRBJ2-3; a weak D match, TRBD2 (6 bases). Looked up from germline, CDR1 is LGHNA and CDR2 is YSLEER. The CDR3 loop spans 15 amino acids. V shed 0 bases and J shed 4 bases, with 11 bases lying between them. CDR3 region: CASSQEIGGADTQYF. CDR3 nucleotide sequence: TGCGCCAGCAGCCAAGAAATTGGAGGGGCAGATACGCAGTATTTT.

V and J are TRBV2 and TRBJ2-7; tentatively, D is TRBD1 (6 bases). The V and J ends lost 2 bases and 7 bases respectively, with 18 bases between them. Germline V CDR1 and CDR2: SNHLY, FYNNEI. The CDR3 spans 15 residues. The CDR3 DNA reads as TGTGCCAGCAGTGAACTGGGGGCGAACTCGTGGGAGCAGTACTTC. Translation gives CASSELGANSWEQYF. The full variable domain, its missing parts supplied by reference TRBV2 and TRBJ2-7, is EPEVTQTPSHQVTQMGQEVILRCVPISNHLYFYWYRQILGQKVEFLVSFYNNEISEKSEIFDDQFSVERPDGSNFTLKIRSTKLEDSAMYFCASSELGANSWEQYFGPGTRLTVT.

This clonotype was picked up many times. V usage is TRBV20-1 and J usage is TRBJ1-1; maybe TRBD1 (5 bases). V shed 3 bases and J shed 5 bases, with 10 bases lying between them. The CDR3 runs 12 residues. From germline, CDR1 is DFQATT and CDR2 SNEGSKA (reference sequence). The CDR3 DNA reads as TGCAGTGCTAGTAGGGGTGGGACTGAAGCTTTCTTT. It is translated as CSASRGGTEAFF.

Only a few counts were recorded for this clonotype. This rearrangement joins TRBV29-1 to TRBJ2-3; no clear D. CDR1 SQVTM and CDR2 ANQGSEA come from the germline V gene. V gave up 0 bases and J gave up 10 bases, with 5 bases separating them. The CDR3 runs 10 residues. CDR3 protein: CSVEDTSQYF. CDR3 DNA sequence: TGCAGCGTTGAAGACACATCGCAGTATTTT.

The V gene is TRBV4-1, the J gene TRBJ2-6; D is possibly TRBD1 (6 bases). Trimming left V 3 bases short and J 0 bases short, with 18 bases between. The CDR3 totals 19 residues. Germline values: CDR1 MGHRA, CDR2 YSYEKL. The CDR3 sequence: CASSQRPQGLLSGANVLTF. In nucleotides, the CDR3 is TGCGCCAGCAGCCAGCGACCACAGGGTCTGCTCTCTGGGGCCAACGTCCTGACTTTC.

The chain is built from TRBV7-8 and TRBJ2-1, with D perhaps matching TRBD2 (7 bases). Per germline, CDR1 SGHVS and CDR2 FQNEAQ. V dropped 7 bases and J dropped 0 bases, with 16 bases sitting between them. The CDR3 loop spans 16 amino acids. CDR3 residues: CASNLRGGSSYNEQFF. CDR3 DNA sequence: TGTGCCAGCAACTTGAGGGGGGGGTCCTCCTACAATGAGCAGTTCTTC.

The chain carries TRBV11-2 and TRBJ2-7; perhaps TRBD2 as D (6 bases). V lost 5 bases to trimming and J lost 0 bases, with 20 bases between them. This CDR3 spans 17 amino acids. Germline loops: CDR1 SGHAT, CDR2 FQNNGV. The CDR3 coding sequence is TGTGCCAGCAGCACAGAGCGGGTCCTGTTGAGCTCCTACGAGCAGTACTTC. It specifies CASSTERVLLSSYEQYF.

The V and J genes are TRBV20-1 and TRBJ2-1; 12 nucleotides agree with TRBD1. There are 13 residues in the CDR3. Looked up from germline, CDR1 is DFQATT and CDR2 is SNEGSKA (reference sequence). The CDR3 nucleotides are TGCATACTCGCGGGACAGGGGGCGAGTGAGCAGTTCTTC. It codes for CILAGQGASEQFF.

This clonotype was found a few times. The J gene is TRBJ2-5, the V gene TRBV10-1; D may be TRBD2 (7 bases). The CDR3 spans 15 residues. CDR1 and CDR2 from the germline V gene are WNHNN and SYGVQD (reference sequence). V was trimmed by 2 bases and J by 5 bases, leaving 15 bases between them. For the CDR3, the DNA is TGCGCCAGCAGTGAGGCGGGGGCCACGGGGGAGACCCAGTACTTC. This sequence encodes CASSEAGATGETQYF.

This clonotype was seen once. This chain uses TRBV9 with TRBJ2-5; D unclear. CDR3 length: 13 amino acids. CDR1 is SGDLS, CDR2 YYNGEE, per germline. V was clipped by 0 bases and J by 6 bases, with 9 bases between them. This CDR3 reads CASSVGAEQTQYF. The CDR3 DNA follows: TGTGCCAGCAGCGTAGGCGCCGAGCAGACCCAGTACTTC.

This clonotype was counted only a few times. The V call is TRBV19, the J call TRBJ2-1; TRBD2 matches at 7 bases. The CDR3 spans 15 residues. The germline CDR1 and CDR2 sequences are LNHDA and SQIVND (reference sequence). The trim removed 3 bases at V and 6 bases at J, leaving 8 bases unmatched. In DNA form, the CDR3 reads TGTGCCAGTAGTATGGGTAGGGGACTACGCAATGAGCAGTTCTTC. Residues: CASSMGRGLRNEQFF.

The chain couples TRBV11-1 to TRBJ2-6; a weak D match, TRBD2 (5 bases). CDR3 size: 18 residues. Trimming left V 0 bases short and J 0 bases short, with 12 bases between. The germline CDR1 and CDR2 sequences are SGHAT and FQDESV (reference sequence). The CDR3 DNA is TGTGCCAGCAGCTTAGCGCGGTTCGGGGTCTCTGGGGCCAACGTCCTGACTTTC. The encoded protein is CASSLARFGVSGANVLTF.

This chain connects TRBV20-1 to TRBJ2-3; 7 nucleotides line up with TRBD2. CDR3 length: 16 residues. Trimming took 6 bases from V and 0 from J; bases not matched to a gene: 12. The germline V gene encodes CDR1 DFQATT and CDR2 SNEGSKA (reference sequence). CDR3 amino acids: CSAPSAGSTSTDTQYF. The CDR3 coding sequence is TGCAGTGCACCGTCAGCGGGGTCCACTAGCACAGATACGCAGTATTTT.

The V gene is TRBV5-8, the J gene TRBJ1-1, with D tentatively TRBD1 (5 bases). This CDR3 has 12 residues. Germline loops: CDR1 SGHTS, CDR2 YDEGEE. CDR3 in DNA: TGTGCAGGGGCGAAAGAGAACACTGAAGCTTTCTTT. This gives the protein CAGAKENTEAFF. Full variable domain (rest looked up from reference TRBV5-8 and TRBJ1-1): EAGVTQSPTHLIKTRGQQATLRCSPISGHTSVYWYQQALGLGLQFLLWYDEGEERNRGNFPPRFSGRQFPNYSSELNVNALELEDSALYLCAGAKENTEAFFGQGTRLTVV.

Ten or more counts support this clonotype. This sequence joins TRBV5-5 and TRBJ2-3, with TRBD2 matching 8 bases. This CDR3 region has 15 residues. The trim removed 3 bases at V and 6 bases at J, leaving 9 bases unmatched. CDR1 is SGHKS, CDR2 YYEKEE, per germline (reference sequence). The CDR3 DNA is TGTGCCAGCAGCTCCGTCCGGGGGGGCCGTGATACGCAGTATTTT. Amino acids: CASSSVRGGRDTQYF.

J is TRBJ2-3 and V is TRBV7-3; tentatively, D is TRBD2 (6 bases). CDR3 length equals 13 residues. Germline CDR1 SGHTA, CDR2 FQGTGA. V was pared by 3 bases and J by 6 bases, with 10 bases between. The DNA of the CDR3 is TGTGCCAGCAGCTTCAACCGGGGGGATACGCAGTATTTT. It encodes CASSFNRGDTQYF.

The rearrangement joins TRBV7-8 to TRBJ2-3; TRBD2 matches 9 bases. Germline lookup yields CDR1 SGHVS and CDR2 FQNEAQ. After removal of 5 bases from V and 7 bases from J, the junction contained 13 bases not matched to a gene. The CDR3 spans 16 residues. The CDR3 loop reads CASSHSGGLKGNTQYF. The DNA for the CDR3 is TGTGCCAGCAGCCATAGCGGGGGCCTTAAGGGTAATACGCAGTATTTT.

CDR3 in amino acids: CASRGTGGHWEQYF. CDR3 in DNA: TGTGCCAGCAGAGGGACAGGGGGTCACTGGGAGCAGTACTTC. The chain links TRBV6-1 to TRBJ2-7; 11 bases line up with TRBD1. In germline, CDR1 is MNHNS, CDR2 SASEGT. This CDR3 has 14 amino acids. The J segment lost 7 bases and the V segment lost 6 bases, leaving 8 bases of the junction unmatched.

The CDR3 DNA sequence: TGTGCCAGCAGCGCAGGCCCGGGGGCAGCAGATACGCAGTATTTT. This translates into CASSAGPGAADTQYF. The V and J genes are TRBV5-4 and TRBJ2-3, with D perhaps TRBD1 or TRBD2 (6 bases each). V lost 4 bases and J 4 bases, leaving 16 bases between the germline ends. Germline CDR1 and CDR2: SGHNT and YYREEE (reference sequence). The CDR3 is made up of 15 amino acids.

The J gene is TRBJ1-5, the V gene TRBV7-2, with no clear D. With 6 bases removed from V and 3 bases from J, the gap between germline ends came to 9 bases. The germline gives CDR1 SGHTA, CDR2 FQGNSA. This CDR3 region has 13 residues. The CDR3 spells CASSGRINQPQHF. CDR3 coding DNA: TGTGCCAGCAGTGGACGGATCAATCAGCCCCAGCATTTT.

J is TRBJ2-1 and V is TRBV5-1; TRBD2 matches at 12 bases. Per germline, CDR1 SGHRS and CDR2 YFSETQ. The V and J ends lost 8 bases and 4 bases, in that order; junction bases with no gene match: 7. CDR3 length: 15 amino acids. CDR3 bases: TGCGCCAGTAGTTCCGGGACTAGCGGGTACAATGAGCAGTTCTTC. It translates to CASSSGTSGYNEQFF.

The CDR3 sequence: CASRLTGGLGGELFF. The CDR3 nucleotides are TGTGCCAGCAGACTGACGGGGGGTCTCGGCGGGGAGCTGTTTTTT. The J gene is TRBJ2-2, the V gene TRBV6-4; 7 nucleotides align to TRBD2. The CDR3 spans 15 residues. Germline CDR1 is MRHNA and CDR2 is SNTAGT. V was clipped by 6 bases and J by 7 bases; unmatched bases: 11.

The rearrangement links TRBV20-1 to TRBJ2-7; 10 bases map to TRBD2. Germline CDR1 DFQATT, CDR2 SNEGSKA (reference sequence). The CDR3 is made up of 15 amino acids. V shed 5 bases, J shed 6 bases, and the junction held 13 bases outside the gene matches. This CDR3 is CSAQLTSGARPEQYF. The CDR3, as DNA: TGCAGTGCTCAACTTACTAGCGGGGCTCGCCCCGAGCAGTACTTC.

This chain connects TRBV12-3 or TRBV12-4 to TRBJ1-1, with 7 bases aligning to TRBD1. V lost 3 bases and J lost 1; bases outside the gene matches: 2. CDR3 length: 14 amino acids. The CDR3 reads CASSFDRENTEAFF. The DNA of the CDR3 is TGTGCCAGCAGTTTTGACAGGGAGAACACTGAAGCTTTCTTT.

This rearrangement joins TRBV28 to TRBJ1-1, with TRBD1 matching 10 bases. The CDR3 has 16 amino acids. Germline CDR1 is MDHEN and CDR2 is SYDVKM. The ends lost 5 bases at V and 1 base at J; junction bases unmatched: 7. The CDR3 region is CASSQGTGAGNTEAFF. In DNA form, the CDR3 reads TGTGCCAGCAGTCAAGGGACAGGGGCGGGGAACACTGAAGCTTTCTTT. The full variable domain, its missing parts supplied by reference TRBV28 and TRBJ1-1, is DVKVTQSSRYLVKRTGEKVFLECVQDMDHENMFWYRQDPGLGLRLIYFSYDVKMKEKGDIPEGYSVSREKKERFSLILESASTNQTSMYLCASSQGTGAGNTEAFFGQGTRLTVV.

This rearrangement joins TRBV13 to TRBJ2-5; 9 nucleotides agree with TRBD2. Looked up from germline, CDR1 is PRHDT and CDR2 is FYEKMQ (reference sequence). CDR3 size: 15 residues. The J segment lost 5 bases and the V segment lost 5 bases, leaving 9 bases of the junction unmatched. CDR3 in amino acids: CASSGGGAWGETQYF. CDR3 DNA: TGTGCCAGCAGCGGCGGGGGGGCCTGGGGGGAGACCCAGTACTTC.

V and J are TRBV11-2 and TRBJ2-7, with D hard to call. Trimming shortened V by 5 bases and J by 3 bases, and 26 bases separated the two germline ends. CDR1 and CDR2 from the germline V gene are SGHAT and FQNNGV. The CDR3 is made up of 18 amino acids. DNA for the CDR3: TGTGCCAGCAGCCCCACCCGGAGCGCCCTTGAATTTCTCTACGAGCAGTACTTC. Its protein product is CASSPTRSALEFLYEQYF.

This chain joins TRBV7-9 and TRBJ1-2; TRBD1 might be the D (6 bases). Trimming pared 7 bases from V and 3 bases from J, leaving 15 bases between. CDR1 is SEHNR and CDR2 is FQNEAQ in the germline V gene (reference sequence). The CDR3 runs to 14 residues. The CDR3 sequence: CASTTPRGDYGYTF. CDR3 nucleotides: TGTGCCAGCACCACTCCCAGGGGCGACTATGGCTACACCTTC.

This clonotype was seen a handful of times. The rearrangement joins TRBV12-3 or TRBV12-4 to TRBJ2-5; TRBD1 might be the D (6 bases). The CDR3 has 13 residues. V was trimmed by 2 bases and J by 2 bases, leaving 6 bases between them. The CDR3 sequence: CASSLRGQETQYF. CDR3 sequence (DNA): TGTGCCAGCAGTTTAAGGGGGCAAGAGACCCAGTACTTC.